The 14 T cell receptor beta chains presented below share a single source sample, sequenced in a study of shared clonotypes between healthy human individuals (dated by TCRdb to the early 2020s). Receptors were amplified or captured by the immunoSEQ multiplex PCR assay. TCRdb holds this immuneACCESS table with in-frame rearrangements only. Some clones are missing; in checked studies, unresolved V genes explain under half, and the rest has no known cause. The sample includes about 2 million clones, with roughly 95% observed a single time. The ten most abundant clones make up 1.2% of the sample. CD8 naive samples were CD45RO-negative cells positively selected for CCR7, giving a CD45RA+CCR7+ population that excluded TemRA cells. What was sequenced was naive CD8+ T cells sorted from blood. The cell subset or site label on this specimen signifies: CD45RA+CCR7+. These receptors were obtained from a young man in good health.

The chain couples TRBV29-1 to TRBJ2-7; either TRBD1 or TRBD2 may supply D (5 bases each). The V end lost 4 bases, the J end lost 5 bases, and 18 bases lay between the germline ends. CDR1 and CDR2 (germline): SQVTM, ANQGSEA. The CDR3 has 14 residues. The CDR3 region is CSVAATGTGNEQYF. CDR3 nucleotide sequence: TGCAGCGTTGCCGCAACGGGGACGGGTAACGAGCAGTACTTC.

The chain has TRBV5-1 and TRBJ1-1; D ambiguous. Trimming left V 4 bases short and J 5 bases short, with 18 bases between. Germline V gene sequence: CDR1 SGHRS, CDR2 YFSETQ. There are 15 residues in the CDR3. The CDR3 DNA reads as TGCGCCAGCAGCCCAGGTCGGGGAGGGCCTACTGAAGCTTTCTTT. It codes for CASSPGRGGPTEAFF.

This clone showed up just a few times. The rearrangement joins TRBV27 to TRBJ1-6, with D possibly matching TRBD1 (5 bases). CDR3 length: 15 amino acids. V was cut by 11 bases and J by 10 bases, with 24 bases left in between. Per germline, CDR1 MNHEY and CDR2 SMNVEV (reference sequence). The CDR3 nucleotides read TGTGCCGCAACTTGGGAGGGGTGCCCCGGATCACCCCTCCACTTT. It encodes CAATWEGCPGSPLHF.

The J gene is TRBJ2-1, the V gene TRBV27, with 12 nucleotides matching TRBD2. Germline trimming cut 4 bases from V and 8 bases from J; bases unmatched to any gene: 9. The CDR3 totals 16 residues. Germline V gene lookup returns CDR1 MNHEY and CDR2 SMNVEV (reference sequence). In DNA form, the CDR3 reads TGTGCCAGCAGTTCCCCCACTAGCGGGAGGTTTGATGAGCAGTTCTTC. Protein product: CASSSPTSGRFDEQFF.

The chain couples TRBV19 to TRBJ1-1; maybe TRBD1 (5 bases). In germline, CDR1 is LNHDA, CDR2 SQIVND (reference sequence). The V and J ends lost 4 bases and 1 base respectively, with 10 bases between them. There are 14 residues in the CDR3. CDR3 DNA sequence: TGTGCCAGTAGTACGGGGCCATGGAACACTGAAGCTTTCTTT. Its translation: CASSTGPWNTEAFF.

The V call is TRBV2, the J call TRBJ2-3, with D uncertain. V was trimmed by 4 bases and J by 9 bases, leaving 8 bases between them. Germline CDR1 reads SNHLY; CDR2 reads FYNNEI. There are 11 residues in the CDR3. DNA for the CDR3: TGTGCCAGCAGTGGGACCCCGACGCAGTATTTT. It encodes CASSGTPTQYF.

The chain uses TRBV27 and TRBJ2-2; maybe TRBD2 (5 bases). Trimming pared 3 bases from V and 6 bases from J, leaving 14 bases between. Germline CDR1 MNHEY, CDR2 SMNVEV (reference sequence). The CDR3 runs 15 residues. CDR3 residues: CASSFIGRRSGELFF. As DNA, the CDR3 is TGTGCCAGCAGTTTTATCGGTAGGAGGTCCGGGGAGCTGTTTTTT.

The gene calls are TRBV18 and TRBJ2-1; 8 positions agree with TRBD1. This CDR3 comprises 15 residues. V shed 2 bases, J shed 2 bases, and the junction held 2 bases outside the gene matches. Germline V CDR1 and CDR2: KGHSH, LQKENI. The CDR3 sequence: CASSPIQGAYNEQFF. In DNA form, the CDR3 reads TGTGCCAGCTCACCAATACAGGGGGCCTACAATGAGCAGTTCTTC.

The chain combines TRBV11-3 with TRBJ2-1; 8 bases are shared with TRBD2. Germline assignment: CDR1 SGHNT and CDR2 YENEEA. After removal of 0 bases from V and 8 bases from J, the junction contained 3 bases not matched to a gene. The CDR3 covers 14 residues. CDR3 in amino acids: CASSLEREDDEQFF. The DNA of the CDR3 is TGTGCCAGCAGCTTAGAGCGGGAGGACGATGAGCAGTTCTTC. Full variable domain (rest looked up from reference TRBV11-3 and TRBJ2-1): EAGVVQSPRYKIIEKKQPVAFWCNPISGHNTLYWYLQNLGQGPELLIRYENEEAVDDSQLPKDRFSAERLKGVDSTLKIQPAELGDSAVYLCASSLEREDDEQFFGPGTRLTVL.

The rearrangement links TRBV2 to TRBJ2-7; no clear D. With 0 bases removed from V and 2 bases from J, the gap between germline ends came to 14 bases. Germline V gene data show CDR1 as SNHLY and CDR2 as FYNNEI. This CDR3 comprises 16 residues. Written as DNA, the CDR3 is TGTGCCAGCAGTGAAGCGGGCGGATCCTTTCCCTACGAGCAGTACTTC. Protein sequence: CASSEAGGSFPYEQYF.

The chain links TRBV27 to TRBJ2-3; the D gene is possibly TRBD2 (5 bases). Germline CDR1 and CDR2: MNHEY and SMNVEV (reference sequence). The CDR3 covers 13 residues. Deletions cut 5 bases from V and 6 bases from J, with 12 bases between. The CDR3 region has the DNA TGTGCCAGCAGTCTAACGGAGGCTGATACGCAGTATTTT. Its protein product is CASSLTEADTQYF.

In nucleotides, the CDR3 is TGCAGCGTTGTACAGGGGATGGGCACAGATACGCAGTATTTT. Encoded protein: CSVVQGMGTDTQYF. V usage is TRBV29-1 and J usage is TRBJ2-3, with TRBD1 identical over 7 bases. After removal of 4 bases from V and 1 base from J, the junction contained 5 bases not matched to a gene. There are 14 residues in the CDR3. In germline, CDR1 is SQVTM, CDR2 ANQGSEA.

The V call is TRBV11-3, the J call TRBJ2-1; D gene unclear. CDR1 and CDR2 (germline): SGHNT, YENEEA. The CDR3 extends over 13 amino acids. The V gene lost 1 base and the J gene lost 13 bases, with 14 bases spanning the gap. CDR3 amino acids: CASSLVAAKSQFF. In DNA form, the CDR3 reads TGTGCCAGCAGCTTAGTGGCGGCCAAATCCCAGTTCTTC.

The chain employs TRBV5-8 and TRBJ1-5, with 9 bases lining up with TRBD1. With V trimmed by 7 bases and J by 5 bases, 4 bases remained unmatched. CDR1 is SGHTS and CDR2 is YDEGEE in the germline V gene. The length of the CDR3 is 13 residues. The CDR3 sequence is CASADRGDQPQHF. For the CDR3, the DNA is TGTGCCAGCGCCGACAGGGGGGATCAGCCCCAGCATTTT.